What follows are 32 T cell receptor beta chains derived from one specimen sequenced in a study of CD8 T cells in ankylosing spondylitis. TCRdb used MiXCR to reprocess the 5' RACE reads, holding one entry per CDR3 protein. The sample records 50,000 to 60,000 distinct CDR3 sequences, roughly 7.3% being singletons. Sample: blood, either unsorted or a sorted T cell fraction (not recorded which). These receptors were taken from a female donor with ankylosing spondylitis or in good health (not recorded which).

This clonotype was seen only a few times. The chain joins TRBV7-2 to TRBJ2-7, with D unclear. V was cut by 1 base and J by 4 bases, with 5 bases left in between. Germline CDR1 reads SGHTA; CDR2 reads FQGNSA. The CDR3 sequence is 12 residues long. In DNA, the CDR3 is TGTGCCAGCAGCTTAGTTTTGTACGAGCAGTACTTC. It translates to CASSLVLYEQYF.

This clonotype occurred many times. The chain couples TRBV7-9 to TRBJ1-1; the D gene is possibly TRBD1 (6 bases). V lost 5 bases and J lost 5, with 18 bases in between. The CDR3 runs to 15 residues. In germline, CDR1 is SEHNR, CDR2 FQNEAQ (reference sequence). CDR3 DNA sequence: TGTGCCAGCAGCACACACCGGGACAACCCTACTGAAGCTTTCTTT. Its protein is CASSTHRDNPTEAFF. Combining the CDR3 with reference TRBV7-9 and TRBJ1-1 gives the whole variable domain DTGVSQNPRHKITKRGQNVTFRCDPISEHNRLYWYRQTLGQGPEFLTYFQNEAQLEKSRLLSDRFSAERPKGSFSTLEIQRTEQGDSAMYLCASSTHRDNPTEAFFGQGTRLTVV.

This clonotype was seen many times. The chain links TRBV11-2 to TRBJ2-3; the match to TRBD1 covers 7 bases. Germline-derived CDR1 and CDR2 are SGHAT and FQNNGV. The V gene end was trimmed by 4 bases and the J gene end by 3 bases; junction bases not matched to a gene: 13. This CDR3 spans 17 amino acids. The CDR3, as DNA: TGTGCCAGCAGCTCATTTACTTTCCGGGACAGAACAGATACGCAGTATTTT. Encoded protein: CASSSFTFRDRTDTQYF. The full variable domain, its missing parts supplied by reference TRBV11-2 and TRBJ2-3, is EAGVAQSPRYKIIEKRQSVAFWCNPISGHATLYWYQQILGQGPKLLIQFQNNGVVDDSQLPKDRFSAERLKGVDSTLKIQPAKLEDSAVYLCASSSFTFRDRTDTQYFGPGTRLTVL.

This chain connects TRBV3-1 to TRBJ2-1; 8 bases are shared with TRBD1. This CDR3 spans 15 amino acids. V lost 11 bases and J lost 5; bases outside the gene matches: 14. CDR1 and CDR2 from the germline V gene are LGHDT and YNNKEL (reference sequence). CDR3 sequence: CASTTPGQVDNEQFF. As DNA, the CDR3 is TGTGCCTCCACCACTCCGGGACAGGTGGACAATGAGCAGTTCTTC.

In this sample, this clonotype turned up many times. The rearrangement uses TRBV20-1 and TRBJ2-5; 11 bases match TRBD2. Germline V gene data show CDR1 as DFQATT and CDR2 as SNEGSKA (reference sequence). The V gene end was trimmed by 5 bases and the J gene end by 5 bases; junction bases not matched to a gene: 4. CDR3 length equals 13 residues. The CDR3 bases are TGCAGTGCTTTGACTAGCGGGGCGGAGACCCAGTACTTC. This codes for CSALTSGAETQYF.

Only a few counts were recorded for this clonotype. V and J are TRBV20-1 and TRBJ2-5; 7 bases fit TRBD2. CDR3 length: 14 residues. V lost 6 bases to trimming and J lost 0 bases; unmatched junction nucleotides: 7. Germline V CDR1 and CDR2: DFQATT, SNEGSKA (reference sequence). CDR3: CSAYGSGDQETQYF. In nucleotides, the CDR3 is TGCAGTGCCTACGGGAGCGGGGACCAAGAGACCCAGTACTTC.

This clonotype was seen ten or more times. V gene TRBV5-6 combines with J gene TRBJ1-2; a weak D match, TRBD1 (5 bases). Per germline, CDR1 SGHDT and CDR2 YYEEEE. The CDR3 totals 13 residues. V was clipped by 3 bases and J by 3 bases, with 9 bases between them. CDR3 in amino acids: CASSSTDYYGYTF. The CDR3 DNA follows: TGTGCCAGCAGCTCGACAGATTACTATGGCTACACCTTC.

This clonotype was seen ten or more times. This chain uses TRBV28 with TRBJ1-5; 8 nucleotides line up with TRBD1. CDR1 MDHEN and CDR2 SYDVKM come from the germline V gene. The junction had 12 bases not matched to a gene; V was cut back by 6 bases and J by 2 bases. CDR3 length: 17 amino acids. The CDR3: CASSSGTGLPGNQPQHF. CDR3 sequence (DNA): TGTGCCAGCAGCTCCGGGACAGGTCTTCCGGGCAATCAGCCCCAGCATTTT.

This clonotype was observed many times. The CDR3 is CASSLTILESRTGELFF. The CDR3 coding sequence is TGCGCCAGCAGCTTGACTATACTAGAAAGTCGGACCGGGGAGCTGTTTTTT. The chain employs TRBV5-1 and TRBJ2-2; perhaps TRBD2 as D (5 bases). V was pared by 1 base and J by 5 bases, with 18 bases between. CDR1 is SGHRS and CDR2 is YFSETQ in the germline V gene. This CDR3 contains 17 residues. The full variable domain, with the rest looked up from reference TRBV5-1 and TRBJ2-2, is KAGVTQTPRYLIKTRGQQVTLSCSPISGHRSVSWYQQTPGQGLQFLFEYFSETQRNKGNFPGRFSGRQFSNSRSEMNVSTLELGDSALYLCASSLTILESRTGELFFGEGSRLTVL.

Ten or more counts support this clonotype. The CDR3 is CASSSGTGNQPQHF. In nucleotides, the CDR3 is TGTGCCAGCAGTTCCGGGACAGGCAATCAGCCCCAGCATTTT. The chain carries TRBV28 and TRBJ1-5; 7 bases line up with TRBD1. Germline V gene sequence: CDR1 MDHEN, CDR2 SYDVKM. This CDR3 has 14 residues. Unmatched junction bases numbered 2, after V lost 4 bases and J lost 2 bases.

In its sample, this clonotype was seen many times. The rearrangement links TRBV5-5 to TRBJ1-4; D gene uncertain. Deletions cut 0 bases from V and 4 bases from J, with 10 bases between. This CDR3 region has 15 residues. Per germline, CDR1 SGHKS and CDR2 YYEKEE (reference sequence). The CDR3 DNA is TGTGCCAGCAGCTTGGTTTCAGAAAATAATGAAAAACTGTTTTTT. It translates to CASSLVSENNEKLFF.

There are many counts of this clonotype. This sequence joins TRBV20-1 and TRBJ1-2; TRBD1 aligns across 8 bases. Germline V gene lookup returns CDR1 DFQATT and CDR2 SNEGSKA (reference sequence). The CDR3 loop spans 12 amino acids. With V trimmed by 4 bases and J by 8 bases, 6 bases remained unmatched. The CDR3 DNA reads as TGCAGTGCTACCCAGGGGGCTGGGGGCTACACCTTC. Protein product: CSATQGAGGYTF.

This clonotype has more than one count but fewer than ten. The V call is TRBV10-3, the J call TRBJ1-2; a weak D match, TRBD1 (5 bases). The CDR3 consists of 13 residues. The V end was cut by 2 bases, the J end by 5 bases, with 9 bases between. The germline gives CDR1 ENHRY, CDR2 SYGVKD. CDR3 sequence: CAISEEGAYGYTF. The CDR3 DNA sequence: TGTGCCATCAGTGAGGAAGGGGCATATGGCTACACCTTC.

This clonotype was seen repeatedly, ten times or more. The chain joins TRBV9 to TRBJ1-5, with D possibly being TRBD1 (5 bases). V gave up 3 bases and J gave up 7 bases, with 11 bases separating them. This CDR3 spans 13 amino acids. CDR1 SGDLS and CDR2 YYNGEE come from the germline V gene. Here the CDR3 reads CASSAGGNQPQHF. The CDR3 DNA follows: TGTGCCAGCAGCGCTGGGGGAAACCAGCCCCAGCATTTT.

This clonotype was seen repeatedly, ten times or more. This chain connects TRBV10-3 to TRBJ1-1, with no clear D. CDR3 length: 15 residues. Germline-derived CDR1 and CDR2 are ENHRY and SYGVKD. V was pared by 8 bases and J by 4 bases, with 20 bases between. CDR3 in DNA: TGTGCCATCTGGGGTGCGTCTTCCTCATTCACTGAAGCTTTCTTT. This sequence encodes CAIWGASSSFTEAFF.

Ten or more counts support this clonotype. V and J are TRBV20-1 and TRBJ2-7; D uncertain. The V and J ends lost 6 bases and 4 bases respectively, with 19 bases between them. The CDR3 consists of 14 residues. The V gene's germline CDR1 is DFQATT and CDR2 SNEGSKA (reference sequence). The CDR3 region is CSAQSPDNQYEQYF. CDR3 nucleotides: TGCAGTGCCCAGAGCCCCGATAATCAGTACGAGCAGTACTTC.

This clonotype was detected many times. The chain carries TRBV5-1 and TRBJ1-1; no clear D. Germline CDR1 and CDR2: SGHRS and YFSETQ. CDR3 length equals 14 residues. Between the trimmed V and J ends, which lost 4 bases and 0 bases, there was a span of 10 bases. The DNA of the CDR3 is TGCGCCAGCAGCCCCGCGAATCTGAACACTGAAGCTTTCTTT. Translation: CASSPANLNTEAFF.

This clonotype was detected ten times or more. V is TRBV24-1 and J is TRBJ2-1; D unclear. CDR3 length: 13 amino acids. Germline loops: CDR1 KGHDR, CDR2 SFDVKD. The V end was cut by 7 bases, the J end by 6 bases, with 12 bases between. The CDR3 reads CATRRVVRNEQFF. DNA of the CDR3: TGTGCCACCAGACGCGTAGTACGCAATGAGCAGTTCTTC.

This clonotype was seen ten or more times. The chain is built from TRBV3-1 and TRBJ2-7; no clear D gene. Germline assignment: CDR1 LGHDT and CDR2 YNNKEL (reference sequence). Trimming cost V 4 bases and J 1 base, with 11 bases left between them. The CDR3 is 14 residues long. The CDR3 protein is CASSPRTQSYEQYF. Written as DNA, the CDR3 is TGTGCCAGCAGCCCCAGGACCCAGTCCTACGAGCAGTACTTC.

There are many counts of this clonotype. A read error is possible here, since a much larger clone lies one base away. The chain recombines TRBV4-2 with TRBJ2-1, with D perhaps matching TRBD1 or TRBD2 (5 bases each). Germline V lookup: CDR1 LGHNA, CDR2 YNFKEQ. This CDR3 spans 14 amino acids. Trimming left V 4 bases short and J 3 bases short, with 10 bases between. For the CDR3, the DNA is TGTGCCAGCAGCCCCGGGACCAACTACAATGAGCAGTTCTTC. As protein: CASSPGTNYNEQFF.

This clonotype was observed many times. The V and J genes are TRBV29-1 and TRBJ2-5; no firm D call. Trimming shortened V by 3 bases and J by 3 bases, and 11 bases separated the two germline ends. The CDR3 totals 13 residues. Per germline, CDR1 SQVTM and CDR2 ANQGSEA. CDR3 in amino acids: CSVDRRLKETQYF. Written as DNA, the CDR3 is TGCAGCGTTGATCGTCGTCTGAAAGAGACCCAGTACTTC.

This clonotype was detected ten times or more. The chain combines TRBV2 with TRBJ1-3; D not certain. The germline gives CDR1 SNHLY, CDR2 FYNNEI. The CDR3 sequence is 10 residues long. V gave up 4 bases and J gave up 5 bases, with 0 bases separating them. CDR3 nucleotide sequence: TGTGCCAGCAGTGGAAACACCATATATTTT. Protein sequence: CASSGNTIYF.

There are many counts of this clonotype. The rearrangement uses TRBV4-2 and TRBJ2-6, with D uncertain. This CDR3 comprises 18 residues. Between the trimmed V and J ends, which lost 4 bases and 0 bases, there was a span of 16 bases. Germline values: CDR1 LGHNA, CDR2 YNFKEQ. The CDR3: CASSRVMPSNSGANVLTF. In nucleotides, the CDR3 is TGTGCCAGCAGCCGGGTAATGCCATCCAACTCTGGGGCCAACGTCCTGACTTTC.

Note on this clonotype: This may be a read error, as it is one base from a much larger clone. Here the CDR3 DNA reads TGTGCCAGCATCTTAGGGGGGCAGTCAGATATGCAGTATTTT. Translating it yields CASILGGQSDMQYF. V is TRBV6-1 and J is TRBJ2-3; either TRBD1 or TRBD2 may supply D (6 bases each). This CDR3 spans 14 amino acids. Germline CDR1 is MNHNS and CDR2 is SASEGT.

J is TRBJ2-2 and V is TRBV29-1; 7 bases match TRBD2. Germline CDR1 reads SQVTM; CDR2 reads ANQGSEA. The CDR3 is made up of 14 amino acids. V lost 7 bases and J lost 4; bases outside the gene matches: 9. This chain's CDR3 is CSGRSGGITGELFF. Written as DNA, the CDR3 is TGCAGCGGCCGGTCGGGGGGAATCACCGGGGAGCTGTTTTTT.

This clonotype is medium-sized. V and J are TRBV11-2 and TRBJ2-5, with 8 bases identical to TRBD1. J was trimmed by 0 bases and V by 8 bases; bases with no gene match: 2. The CDR3 has 13 residues. Germline V CDR1 and CDR2: SGHAT, FQNNGV. CDR3 residues: CASRTGNQETQYF. The CDR3 coding sequence is TGTGCCAGCCGGACAGGGAACCAAGAGACCCAGTACTTC.

At least ten counts were recorded for this clonotype. The V call is TRBV5-1, the J call TRBJ2-3; TRBD2 agrees at 12 bases. Germline lookup yields CDR1 SGHRS and CDR2 YFSETQ. The J segment lost 10 bases and the V segment lost 4 bases, leaving 19 bases of the junction unmatched. The CDR3 sequence is 18 residues long. CDR3 residues: CASSTGTSGLAQDRAQYF. The DNA for the CDR3 is TGCGCCAGCAGCACCGGGACTAGCGGGTTGGCCCAAGATCGGGCGCAGTATTTT.

This clonotype was counted only a few times. V and J are TRBV12-5 and TRBJ1-1; D unresolved. With 0 bases removed from V and 0 bases from J, the gap between germline ends came to 2 bases. The CDR3 sequence is 13 residues long. In germline, CDR1 is LGHNT, CDR2 FRNRAP. The CDR3: CASGLVLNTEAFF. In DNA form, the CDR3 reads TGTGCTAGTGGTTTGGTACTGAACACTGAAGCTTTCTTT.

This clonotype has more than one count but fewer than ten. This rearrangement joins TRBV7-2 to TRBJ2-1; D may be TRBD2 (5 bases). V lost 0 bases, J lost 7 bases, and 16 bases lay in between. Per germline, CDR1 SGHTA and CDR2 FQGNSA. The CDR3 is made up of 16 amino acids. CDR3 coding DNA: TGTGCCAGCAGCTTAGCGGCCCTCAACTCGGGAAATGAGCAGTTCTTC. This gives the protein CASSLAALNSGNEQFF.

CDR3 DNA: TGTGCCAGCAGCGTGGACAGGAACACTGAAGCTTTCTTT. This translates into CASSVDRNTEAFF. The J gene is TRBJ1-1, the V gene TRBV7-9, with a weak D call TRBD1 (6 bases). CDR3 length equals 13 residues. Trimming left V 5 bases short and J 1 base short, with 8 bases between. Germline loops: CDR1 SEHNR, CDR2 FQNEAQ (reference sequence).

The genes are TRBV5-1 and TRBJ1-1; 8 bases line up with TRBD1. Germline CDR1 SGHRS, CDR2 YFSETQ. V shed 4 bases and J 8 bases; nucleotides not matched to a gene: 7. This CDR3 region has 13 residues. This CDR3 is CASSETGTGEAFF. The CDR3 nucleotides read TGCGCCAGCAGCGAAACCGGGACAGGCGAAGCTTTCTTT.

In its sample, this clonotype was seen many times. V and J are TRBV11-3 and TRBJ1-2; D uncertain. This CDR3 region has 12 residues. V was trimmed by 5 bases and J by 4 bases, leaving 8 bases between them. Per germline, CDR1 SGHNT and CDR2 YENEEA. The CDR3 DNA sequence: TGTGCCAGCAGCCCGGACGGCTATGGCTACACCTTC. This gives the protein CASSPDGYGYTF.